A selection of T cell receptor beta chains follows, all from one sample in a study of graft-versus-host responses after intestinal transplantation. Data came from immunoSEQ multiplex PCR; TCRdb stores just in-frame clones and leaves some out. The sample includes tens of thousands of clones, less than 95% of them seen just once. The specimen was PBMCs, collected 156 days after intestinal transplant. The receptors originated from a human patient who received an intestinal transplant, so some T cells may come from the graft donor. Each CDR3 is given with its conserved first and last residue. D genes are given only for firm matches. For some rows the clone size is stated as once, few or many, or as a class when expanded; others skip it.

V: TRBV27; J: TRBJ2-1; size: NA; D: TRBD1; DNA: TGTGCCAGCAGTTGGGACAGCTACAATGAGCAGTTCTTC; CDR3: CASSWDSYNEQFF
V: TRBV5-4; J: TRBJ2-3; size: NA; D: TRBD2; DNA: TGTGCCAGCAGCTTCCTAGCGGGACCCACAGATACGCAGTATTTT; CDR3: CASSFLAGPTDTQYF
V: TRBV4-1; J: TRBJ2-5; size: NA; D: TRBD2; DNA: TGCGCCAGCAGCCAAGAGCTGTCGGGGGGGCTACAAGAGACCCAGTACTTC; CDR3: CASSQELSGGLQETQYF
V: TRBV7-2; J: TRBJ2-7; size: NA; D: TRBD2; DNA: TGTGCCAGCAGCTCCTCTCTAGCGGGAGGGGGAATTTGGGACGAGCAGTACTTC; CDR3: CASSSSLAGGGIWDEQYF
V: TRBV30; J: TRBJ2-1; size: NA; D: NA; DNA: TGTGCCTGGAGTGTGGCGGGGTCCTACAATGAGCAGTTCTTC; CDR3: CAWSVAGSYNEQFF
V: TRBV6-1; J: TRBJ2-1; size: NA; D: NA; DNA: TGTGCCAGCAGTGCGACCGAAGGGGCCTACAATGAGCAGTTCTTC; CDR3: CASSATEGAYNEQFF
V: TRBV19; J: TRBJ2-7; size: NA; D: TRBD2; DNA: TGTGCCAGTAGTACTAGCGGGACGAACTCCTACGAGCAGTACTTC; CDR3: CASSTSGTNSYEQYF
V: TRBV9; J: TRBJ2-3; size: NA; D: NA; DNA: TGTGCCAGCAGCGTATCGTCACTCCCCACAGATACGCAGTATTTT; CDR3: CASSVSSLPTDTQYF
V: TRBV25-1; J: TRBJ1-4; size: NA; D: NA; DNA: TGTGCCAGCAGTGAATTGGGTTTAGGGACACGCGGTGAAAAACTGTTTTTT; CDR3: CASSELGLGTRGEKLFF
V: TRBV12-5; J: TRBJ2-5; size: NA; D: NA; DNA: TGTGCTAGTGCGGACATCGGAGAGACCCAGTACTTC; CDR3: CASADIGETQYF
V: TRBV7-8; J: TRBJ2-7; size: NA; D: TRBD1; DNA: TGTGCCAGCAGCTCACAGGGGGGAATTCCCTACGAGCAGTACTTC; CDR3: CASSSQGGIPYEQYF
V: TRBV11-2; J: TRBJ2-1; size: NA; D: TRBD2; DNA: TGTGCCAGCAGCTCCCGCATAGCGGGGGGGCTTTATGAGCAGTTCTTC; CDR3: CASSSRIAGGLYEQFF
V: TRBV6-1; J: TRBJ1-2; size: NA; D: NA; DNA: TGTGCCAGCAGTTGGGTCGGGAGAGCTAACTATGGCTACACCTTC; CDR3: CASSWVGRANYGYTF
V: TRBV5-5; J: TRBJ1-5; size: NA; D: NA; DNA: TGTGCCAGCAGCCGCGAGACAGAAAAACAGCCCCAGCATTTT; CDR3: CASSRETEKQPQHF
V: TRBV12-5; J: TRBJ2-3; size: NA; D: NA; DNA: TGTGCTAGTGCCCGCTGGGGGGCAAGCACAGATACGCAGTATTTT; CDR3: CASARWGASTDTQYF
V: TRBV6-1; J: TRBJ1-3; size: NA; D: NA; DNA: TGTGCCAGCAGGGTTCCAGTATTGGGCGGAAACACCATATATTTT; CDR3: CASRVPVLGGNTIYF
V: TRBV13; J: TRBJ2-1; size: NA; D: TRBD2; DNA: TGTGCCAGCGGGCTAGCGGGAGTTGAGCAGTTCTTC; CDR3: CASGLAGVEQFF
V: TRBV11-2; J: TRBJ2-1; size: NA; D: TRBD2; DNA: TGTGCCAGCAGCCCCGGGGGACTAGCTCGTGATGAGCAGTTCTTC; CDR3: CASSPGGLARDEQFF
V: TRBV28; J: TRBJ2-5; size: NA; D: TRBD1; DNA: TGTGCCAGCAGTCTTCCTCCCGGGACAGGGCTACAAGAGACCCAGTACTTC; CDR3: CASSLPPGTGLQETQYF
V: TRBV7-2; J: TRBJ2-7; size: once; D: TRBD2; DNA: TGTGCCAGCAGCTTAGTAGGCGGGAGGAGCTCCTACGAGCAGTACTTC; CDR3: CASSLVGGRSSYEQYF
V: TRBV7-9; J: TRBJ1-2; size: NA; D: TRBD1; DNA: TGTGCCAGCAGCTTAAGGGGACAGGGGGGTTTTATTGGCTATGGCTACACCTTC; CDR3: CASSLRGQGGFIGYGYTF
V: TRBV2; J: TRBJ2-7; size: NA; D: TRBD1; DNA: TGTGCCAGCAGTGAAAGGACAGGGAGTTTCTACGAGCAGTACTTC; CDR3: CASSERTGSFYEQYF
V: TRBV9; J: TRBJ2-2; size: NA; D: TRBD1; DNA: TGTGCCAGCAGTAAAGGGTGGCAGGGGGTCACCGGGGAGCTGTTTTTT; CDR3: CASSKGWQGVTGELFF
V: TRBV5-6; J: TRBJ1-1; size: NA; D: NA; DNA: TGTGCCAGCAGCTTGGTTGAGGGTGGAGCTTTCTTT; CDR3: CASSLVEGGAFF
V: TRBV15; J: TRBJ1-3; size: NA; D: NA; DNA: TGTGCCACCAGCAGAGATCCATCTGAATACACCATATATTTT; CDR3: CATSRDPSEYTIYF
V: TRBV6-4; J: TRBJ2-1; size: NA; D: TRBD2; DNA: TGTGCCAGCAGTAAACTAGCGGAAAACAATGAGCAGTTCTTC; CDR3: CASSKLAENNEQFF
V: TRBV28; J: TRBJ2-2; size: NA; D: TRBD2; DNA: TGTGCCAGCAGTTTAAATCCCGGGAGGGCCGGGGAGCTGTTTTTT; CDR3: CASSLNPGRAGELFF
V: TRBV7-7; J: TRBJ2-1; size: NA; D: NA; DNA: TGTGCCAGCAGCTTAGGGCCGGGCTCGAATGAGCAGTTCTTC; CDR3: CASSLGPGSNEQFF
V: TRBV13; J: TRBJ2-7; size: NA; D: NA; DNA: TGTGCCAGCAGCTTACCGGGTAACGAGCAGTACTTC; CDR3: CASSLPGNEQYF
V: TRBV15; J: TRBJ1-1; size: once; D: NA; DNA: TGTGCCACCAGCAGAGATGTAAGCAGGGTGGGCGCTTTCTTT; CDR3: CATSRDVSRVGAFF
V: TRBV11-2; J: TRBJ2-1; size: NA; D: NA; DNA: TGTGCCAGCAGCTTATTTCCTATAAAGGACAATGAGCAGTTCTTC; CDR3: CASSLFPIKDNEQFF
V: TRBV30; J: TRBJ1-2; size: NA; D: NA; DNA: TGTGCCTGGAGTGTGGGGAGCAGGGGTGGCTACACCTTC; CDR3: CAWSVGSRGGYTF
V: TRBV11-2; J: TRBJ1-1; size: NA; D: NA; DNA: TGTGCCAGCAGGGCCTGGGACCTAATGAACACTGAAGCTTTCTTT; CDR3: CASRAWDLMNTEAFF
V: TRBV5-1; J: TRBJ2-7; size: NA; D: TRBD2; DNA: TGCGCCAGCAGCACAGCGGGGGGCAACGAGCAGTACTTC; CDR3: CASSTAGGNEQYF
V: TRBV7-6; J: TRBJ2-5; size: NA; D: NA; DNA: TGTGCCAGCAGCCGCTGGCAGCGGAGGGGGTTGGAGACCCAGTACTTC; CDR3: CASSRWQRRGLETQYF
V: TRBV10-2; J: TRBJ2-7; size: NA; D: NA; DNA: TGCGCCAGCAGTGAGTCCTACCCCCGCCAAGCGGACGAGCAGTACTTC; CDR3: CASSESYPRQADEQYF
V: TRBV7-9; J: TRBJ1-2; size: NA; D: NA; DNA: TGTGCCAGCAGACCCGGGTGGGGGACCTATGGCTACACCTTC; CDR3: CASRPGWGTYGYTF
V: TRBV7-9; J: TRBJ2-1; size: NA; D: TRBD1; DNA: TGTGCCAGCAGACACCGACAGGGGACCTACAATGAGCAGTTCTTC; CDR3: CASRHRQGTYNEQFF
V: TRBV5-1; J: TRBJ1-2; size: NA; D: NA; DNA: TGCGCCAGCAGCTTCCAGGGGTCCGACTATGGCTACACCTTC; CDR3: CASSFQGSDYGYTF
V: TRBV9; J: TRBJ2-2; size: NA; D: NA; DNA: TGTGCCAGCAGCCCACCGGTAGTGAACACCGGGGAGCTGTTTTTT; CDR3: CASSPPVVNTGELFF
V: TRBV13; J: TRBJ2-7; size: NA; D: NA; DNA: TGTGCCAGCAGCTTAGGCCTGGGGGAGTCGTTC; CDR3: CASSLGLGESF
V: TRBV5-1; J: TRBJ2-2; size: NA; D: TRBD2; DNA: TGCGCCAGCAGCTTGGCCTCTTATGCGGGAGGGAACACCGGGGAGCTGTTTTTT; CDR3: CASSLASYAGGNTGELFF
V: TRBV10-1; J: TRBJ1-1; size: NA; D: NA; DNA: TGCGCCAGCAGATACCGAGGTAAAGCTGAAGCTTTCTTT; CDR3: CASRYRGKAEAFF
V: TRBV7-9; J: TRBJ1-2; size: NA; D: TRBD1; DNA: TGTGCCAGCAGCCCGATGGGACAGGGAATAGACTATGGCTACACCTTC; CDR3: CASSPMGQGIDYGYTF
V: TRBV6-5; J: TRBJ1-1; size: NA; D: NA; DNA: TGTGCCAGCAGTTTGGGACAAATGAACACTGAAGCTTTCTTT; CDR3: CASSLGQMNTEAFF
V: TRBV30; J: TRBJ1-2; size: NA; D: NA; DNA: TGTGCCTGGAGTAGGCCGTCGGGGCTTTATGGCTACACCTTC; CDR3: CAWSRPSGLYGYTF
V: TRBV5-1; J: TRBJ2-5; size: NA; D: TRBD2; DNA: TGCGCCAGCAGCTTGGTAGTTTCGCGTACCGGGACTAGCGTTTACGGAGAGACCCAGTACTTC; CDR3: CASSLVVSRTGTSVYGETQYF
V: TRBV11-1; J: TRBJ2-3; size: NA; D: NA; DNA: TGTGCCAGCAGCTTAGGGGTTCTAGTGAGTGCAGATACGCAGTATTTT; CDR3: CASSLGVLVSADTQYF